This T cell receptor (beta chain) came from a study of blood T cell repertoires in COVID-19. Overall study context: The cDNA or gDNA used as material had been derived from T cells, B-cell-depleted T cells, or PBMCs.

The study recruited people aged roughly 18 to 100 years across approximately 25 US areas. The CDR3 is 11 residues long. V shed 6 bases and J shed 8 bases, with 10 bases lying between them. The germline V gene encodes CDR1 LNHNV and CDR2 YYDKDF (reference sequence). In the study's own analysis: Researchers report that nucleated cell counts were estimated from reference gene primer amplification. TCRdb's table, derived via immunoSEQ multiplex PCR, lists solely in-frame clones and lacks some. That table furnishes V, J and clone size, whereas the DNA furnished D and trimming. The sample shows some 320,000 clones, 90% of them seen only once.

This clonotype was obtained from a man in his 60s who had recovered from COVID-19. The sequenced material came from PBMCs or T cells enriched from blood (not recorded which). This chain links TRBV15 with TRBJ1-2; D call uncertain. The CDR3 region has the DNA TGTGCCACCAGTCGAGAACAGGGCTACACCTTC. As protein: CATSREQGYTF.